The 29 T cell receptor beta chains below were found in one sample sequenced in a study of cytomegalovirus exposure and HLA in healthy donors. The primer mix had 60 Vbeta and 13 Jbeta primers. The protocol was immunoSEQ multiplex PCR, while the TCRdb copy is restricted to in-frame clones and leaves out a portion. The sample includes about 150,000 clones, roughly 9.4% of them seen just once. The specimen sequenced was PBMCs. Receptor source: a male donor in good health and CMV-seronegative.

This chain joins TRBV27 and TRBJ1-1, with 9 positions matching TRBD1. Trimming cost V 4 bases and J 5 bases; bases outside gene matches: 2. The CDR3 has 13 amino acids. Looked up from germline, CDR1 is MNHEY and CDR2 is SMNVEV (reference sequence). The CDR3 protein is CASSWDRVTEAFF. Written as DNA, the CDR3 is TGTGCCAGCAGTTGGGACAGGGTAACTGAAGCTTTCTTT.

The rearrangement links TRBV5-6 to TRBJ2-7; TRBD2 agrees at 13 bases. This CDR3 comprises 17 residues. V lost 2 bases, J lost 4 bases, and 9 bases stayed unmatched. The germline V gene encodes CDR1 SGHDT and CDR2 YYEEEE. The CDR3 nucleotides read TGTGCCAGCAGCTTAATCGGACTAGCGGGAGAGTCATACGAGCAGTACTTC. Protein sequence: CASSLIGLAGESYEQYF.

This chain uses TRBV28 with TRBJ1-4; a possible D gene is TRBD1 (5 bases). Per germline, CDR1 MDHEN and CDR2 SYDVKM. The germline V and J ends were trimmed by 2 bases and 8 bases, with 12 bases remaining between them. The CDR3 spans 14 residues. The CDR3 DNA sequence: TGTGCCAGCAGTTTAAAGGGGATTCGGGAAAAACTGTTTTTT. Translated: CASSLKGIREKLFF.

There are a few counts of this clone. The rearrangement links TRBV6-5 to TRBJ1-1, with D maybe TRBD1 (5 bases). V lost 7 bases and J lost 4, with 19 bases in between. Per the germline V gene, CDR1 is MNHEY and CDR2 is SVGAGI. The CDR3 totals 15 residues. In DNA form, the CDR3 reads TGTGCCAGCATAGGTAGGGCAGGGTGGGTCACTGAAGCTTTCTTT. Protein: CASIGRAGWVTEAFF.

The chain carries TRBV9 and TRBJ1-2; 9 bases are a match to TRBD1. The CDR3 is 14 amino acids. The germline V gene encodes CDR1 SGDLS and CDR2 YYNGEE. V lost 4 bases to trimming and J lost 3 bases; unmatched junction nucleotides: 4. The CDR3 coding sequence is TGTGCCAGCAGCCCGGGGACAGGGCACTATGGCTACACCTTC. This encodes CASSPGTGHYGYTF.

The chain links TRBV7-2 to TRBJ1-1, with no clear D. The V and J ends lost 6 bases and 6 bases respectively, with 14 bases between them. Looked up from germline, CDR1 is SGHTA and CDR2 is FQGNSA. This CDR3 has 13 amino acids. CDR3 nucleotides: TGTGCCAGCAGGGTGAGGTATCTAGCTGAAGCTTTCTTT. It encodes CASRVRYLAEAFF.

The CDR3 here is CATHGQPGGTEAFF. CDR3 DNA: TGTGCCACCCATGGACAGCCTGGGGGCACTGAAGCTTTCTTT. The chain employs TRBV28 and TRBJ1-1; tentative D call: TRBD1 (6 bases). V lost 10 bases, J lost 4 bases, and 19 bases lay in between. This CDR3 has 14 amino acids. The germline CDR1 and CDR2 sequences are MDHEN and SYDVKM.

The chain links TRBV29-1 to TRBJ2-3; the match to TRBD1 covers 8 bases. The CDR3 totals 15 residues. CDR1 and CDR2 from the germline V gene are SQVTM and ANQGSEA. The V segment lost 3 bases and the J segment 4 bases; nucleotides outside the gene matches: 9. CDR3: CSVDGQGAGSDTQYF. Written as DNA, the CDR3 is TGCAGCGTTGACGGGCAGGGGGCAGGGTCAGATACGCAGTATTTT.

This clone was counted only a few times. The V gene is TRBV18, the J gene TRBJ2-5, with 7 bases matching TRBD2. Per the germline V gene, CDR1 is KGHSH and CDR2 is LQKENI. V shed 0 bases, J shed 5 bases, and the junction held 6 bases outside the gene matches. The CDR3 contains 15 residues. In nucleotides, the CDR3 is TGTGCCAGCTCACCACCAGACCTAGCGGTGGAGACCCAGTACTTC. Translation gives CASSPPDLAVETQYF.

J is TRBJ1-4 and V is TRBV7-2; tentative D call: TRBD1 (5 bases). CDR3 length: 15 amino acids. CDR1 is SGHTA and CDR2 is FQGNSA in the germline V gene. Trimming removed 3 bases from V and 0 bases from J, with 8 bases in between. CDR3 residues: CASSFRQSTNEKLFF. The CDR3 nucleotides read TGTGCCAGCAGCTTCCGACAGTCAACTAATGAAAAACTGTTTTTT.

V is TRBV11-1 and J is TRBJ2-7; a weak D match, TRBD1 (6 bases). Germline V CDR1 and CDR2: SGHAT, FQDESV (reference sequence). This CDR3 has 16 amino acids. Trimming removed 3 bases at V and 2 bases at J, with 17 bases between. CDR3 sequence reads: CASSLDLGQLTYEQYF. As DNA, the CDR3 is TGTGCCAGCAGCTTGGATTTAGGACAGTTAACCTACGAGCAGTACTTC.

The gene calls are TRBV7-8 and TRBJ1-1; D is unresolved. The CDR3 spans 12 residues. Germline V gene lookup returns CDR1 SGHVS and CDR2 FQNEAQ. The chain's CDR3 is CANRRENTEAFF. The CDR3 region has the DNA TGTGCAAACAGACGGGAGAACACTGAAGCTTTCTTT.

The gene calls are TRBV6-1 and TRBJ2-1; 7 positions match TRBD1. Germline CDR1 is MNHNS and CDR2 is SASEGT. There are 15 residues in the CDR3. V was clipped by 3 bases and J by 5 bases; unmatched bases: 7. The CDR3 sequence: CASSDSRQGDNEQFF. The DNA for the CDR3 is TGTGCCAGCAGTGACTCGAGACAGGGTGACAATGAGCAGTTCTTC.

V and J are TRBV6-1 and TRBJ2-7; TRBD2 agrees at 7 bases. CDR1 is MNHNS and CDR2 is SASEGT in the germline V gene. The ends lost 6 bases at V and 2 bases at J; junction bases unmatched: 4. This CDR3 has 13 amino acids. The CDR3 protein is CASRGAGAYEQYF. DNA of the CDR3: TGTGCCAGCAGGGGTGCGGGGGCCTACGAGCAGTACTTC.

This clone was counted between two and nine times. V usage is TRBV19 and J usage is TRBJ2-5; possible D gene TRBD1, 5 bases. The V gene's germline CDR1 is LNHDA and CDR2 SQIVND (reference sequence). The CDR3 spans 13 residues. Trimming removed 6 bases at V and 7 bases at J, with 15 bases between. The CDR3 sequence: CASSPGLGRTQYF. Here the CDR3 DNA reads TGTGCCAGTAGCCCAGGGCTTGGGCGGACCCAGTACTTC.

The CDR3 nucleotides are TGTGCCAGCAGTTACTCGGAGTCAGGGGGCAATGAAAAACTGTTTTTT. It is translated as CASSYSESGGNEKLFF. The rearrangement joins TRBV6-6 to TRBJ1-4, with 8 bases lining up with TRBD1. The junction had 5 bases not matched to a gene; V was cut back by 0 bases and J by 5 bases. CDR3 length: 16 amino acids. Germline V lookup: CDR1 MNHNY, CDR2 SVGAGI (reference sequence).

This rearrangement joins TRBV19 to TRBJ2-5, with TRBD1 matching over 9 bases. The CDR3 spans 14 residues. With 3 bases clipped from V and 5 bases from J, the junction kept 4 bases outside the gene matches. Germline-derived CDR1 and CDR2 are LNHDA and SQIVND (reference sequence). In DNA form, the CDR3 reads TGTGCCAGTAGTATCTCAGGACAGGGGGAGACCCAGTACTTC. Its protein is CASSISGQGETQYF.

The CDR3 region has the DNA TGTGCCAGCAGCTTATCCATTGGGACAGGGAATACGCAGTATTTT. Its translation: CASSLSIGTGNTQYF. This chain uses TRBV7-8 with TRBJ2-3; 9 nucleotides align to TRBD1. With V trimmed by 2 bases and J by 7 bases, 7 bases remained unmatched. The CDR3 sequence is 15 residues long. Germline V CDR1 and CDR2: SGHVS, FQNEAQ. The full variable domain, completed using reference TRBV7-8 and TRBJ2-3, is GAGVSQSPRYKVAKRGQDVALRCDPISGHVSLFWYQQALGQGPEFLTYFQNEAQLDKSGLPSDRFFAERPEGSVSTLKIQRTQQEDSAVYLCASSLSIGTGNTQYFGPGTRLTVL.

The chain couples TRBV27 to TRBJ2-6, with 7 bases matching TRBD1. This CDR3 is 22 amino acids long. V shed 4 bases, J shed 4 bases, and the junction held 25 bases outside the gene matches. Germline CDR1 reads MNHEY; CDR2 reads SMNVEV (reference sequence). The CDR3 here is CASSSQSLSGTVLYYGANVLTF. The DNA for the CDR3 is TGTGCCAGCAGTTCCCAGTCCCTTTCCGGGACAGTTCTCTATTACGGGGCCAACGTCCTGACTTTC.

This clone has just a few counts. V gene TRBV27 combines with J gene TRBJ2-1, with D possibly matching TRBD1 (6 bases). V was shortened by 7 bases and J by 8 bases, with 12 bases between the two germline ends. This CDR3 is 12 amino acids long. The germline V gene encodes CDR1 MNHEY and CDR2 SMNVEV (reference sequence). In nucleotides, the CDR3 is TGTGCCAGCACTAACAGGGTCCATGAGCAGTTCTTC. Amino acid sequence: CASTNRVHEQFF.

This clone was seen a handful of times. The chain employs TRBV27 and TRBJ1-4, with D maybe TRBD1 (5 bases). The CDR3 consists of 13 residues. The V end was cut by 5 bases, the J end by 5 bases, with 9 bases between. Germline V gives CDR1 MNHEY, CDR2 SMNVEV (reference sequence). CDR3 sequence: CASSPRQNEKLFF. The CDR3 region has the DNA TGTGCCAGCAGTCCACGACAGAATGAAAAACTGTTTTTT. The whole variable domain, filled in from reference TRBV27 and TRBJ1-4, reads EAQVTQNPRYLITVTGKKLTVTCSQNMNHEYMSWYRQDPGLGLRQIYYSMNVEVTDKGDVPEGYKVSRKEKRNFPLILESPSPNQTSLYFCASSPRQNEKLFFGSGTQLSVL.

The chain combines TRBV5-1 with TRBJ2-1, with 10 bases identical to TRBD2. CDR3 length: 15 residues. V trimming: 3 bases; J trimming: 2 bases; junction bases outside the gene matches: 2. Germline V gene data show CDR1 as SGHRS and CDR2 as YFSETQ. CDR3 DNA: TGCGCCAGCAGCTCCGGGACTAGCGCCTACAATGAGCAGTTCTTC. It specifies CASSSGTSAYNEQFF.

This clone was picked up a small number of times. The CDR3, as DNA: TGCGCCAGCAGCCCGCGGACAGGGGGGGGAAATCAGCCCCAGCATTTT. Its translation is CASSPRTGGGNQPQHF. The chain carries TRBV4-1 and TRBJ1-5; 10 nucleotides match TRBD1. V was clipped by 4 bases and J by 4 bases; unmatched bases: 7. CDR1 and CDR2 from the germline V gene are MGHRA and YSYEKL. CDR3 size: 16 residues.

The chain carries TRBV18 and TRBJ1-2, with 12 bases that match TRBD1. Trimming took 3 bases from V and 7 from J; bases not matched to a gene: 3. The CDR3 consists of 14 residues. The germline V gene has CDR1 KGHSH and CDR2 LQKENI. CDR3 sequence: CASSPGQGAIGYTF. CDR3 coding DNA: TGTGCCAGCTCACCGGGACAGGGGGCAATTGGCTACACCTTC. Full variable domain (outside the CDR3, taken from reference TRBV18 and TRBJ1-2): NAGVMQNPRHLVRRRGQEARLRCSPMKGHSHVYWYRQLPEEGLKFMVYLQKENIIDESGMPKERFSAEFPKEGPSILRIQQVVRGDSAAYFCASSPGQGAIGYTFGSGTRLTVV.

In its sample, this clone was seen a few times. The CDR3 loop reads CASSLRGGEKLFF. In DNA, the CDR3 is TGTGCCAGCAGCCTCAGGGGTGGGGAAAAACTGTTTTTT. This chain connects TRBV5-4 to TRBJ1-4; D perhaps matches TRBD1 (6 bases). This CDR3 region has 13 residues. The ends were cut back, 4 bases at V and 8 bases at J, with 12 bases in the middle. CDR1 and CDR2 from the germline V gene are SGHNT and YYREEE (reference sequence).

The V gene is TRBV28, the J gene TRBJ1-1, with D tentatively TRBD1 (5 bases). V lost 8 bases to trimming and J lost 7 bases, with 17 bases between them. Germline CDR1 and CDR2: MDHEN and SYDVKM. The CDR3 has 13 residues. The CDR3 spells CASWTLQTGEAFF. The CDR3 DNA sequence: TGTGCCAGCTGGACACTCCAAACGGGTGAAGCTTTCTTT. Full variable domain (rest looked up from reference TRBV28 and TRBJ1-1): DVKVTQSSRYLVKRTGEKVFLECVQDMDHENMFWYRQDPGLGLRLIYFSYDVKMKEKGDIPEGYSVSREKKERFSLILESASTNQTSMYLCASWTLQTGEAFFGQGTRLTVV.

The chain's CDR3 is CASSLDRAAYNEQFF. The CDR3 coding sequence is TGTGCCAGCAGTTTGGACAGAGCTGCCTACAATGAGCAGTTCTTC. This rearrangement joins TRBV27 to TRBJ2-1; D possibly corresponds to TRBD1 (6 bases). Trimming cost V 3 bases and J 2 bases, with 11 bases left between them. The CDR3 is made up of 15 amino acids. Germline CDR1 and CDR2: MNHEY and SMNVEV (reference sequence).

This clone showed up just a few times. CDR3 DNA: TGTGCCAGAAGCGGGGTCGTCGCGCGAGGGTCGGTGAGCACAGATACGCAGTATTTT. This codes for CARSGVVARGSVSTDTQYF. The J gene is TRBJ2-3, the V gene TRBV5-3; D is possibly TRBD2 (5 bases). TRBV5-3 is recorded as an ORF, its role being uncertain. The V end was cut by 4 bases, the J end by 0 bases, with 24 bases between. This CDR3 contains 19 residues.

This clone showed up just a few times. The chain joins TRBV30 to TRBJ1-5; D not certain. V lost 0 bases and J 4 bases, leaving 10 bases between the germline ends. This CDR3 has 14 amino acids. Germline V CDR1 and CDR2: GTSNPN, SVGIG (reference sequence). The CDR3 loop reads CAWSVGGNNQPQHF. CDR3 sequence (DNA): TGTGCCTGGAGTGTCGGCGGGAATAATCAGCCCCAGCATTTT.